This TCR beta chain was profiled in a study of OX40 agonist ivuxolimab in advanced cancers. In germline, CDR1 is SGHRS, CDR2 YFSETQ. This CDR3 spans 17 amino acids. The J segment lost 5 bases and the V segment lost 2 bases, leaving 10 bases of the junction unmatched. The assay was immunoSEQ multiplex PCR, and TCRdb's table has in-frame clones only and misses some. The sample shows roughly 120,000 clones, about 90% of them seen only once. This clonotype was obtained from an adult with an advanced solid tumor such as melanoma, head and neck, liver or kidney cancer. The V call is TRBV5-1, the J call TRBJ2-3, with 11 bases identical to TRBD2. The starting material was CD4+ or CD8+ T cells sorted from blood, obtained in a trial of the OX40 agonist ivuxolimab. The DNA for the CDR3 is TGCGCCAGCAGCTTCCCATCGCTAGCGGGAGGTAAAGATACGCAGTATTTT. Translation gives CASSFPSLAGGKDTQYF.